This entry concerns a single T cell receptor beta chain. The sample is drawn from a study of human T cells and chemical hapten exposure. V lost 3 bases, J lost 4 bases, and 11 bases stayed unmatched. The CDR3 sequence is 18 residues long. Germline CDR1 is MNHEY and CDR2 is SVGAGI. Described time point: patch test 3, about 24 weeks after DPC sensitization. Noted treatment: therapeutic diphenylcyclopropenone sensitization with weekly scalp DPC. Methods used by the authors: Across samples, TCR counts had a median of about 92,000 and ranged from about 23,224 to 690,600. TCRdb re-called the RACE reads with MiXCR, one entry per CDR3 protein. TCRdb's processing, not the authors' own work, is the source of the V and J calls. The table shows roughly 100,000 distinct CDR3 sequences, with around 34% occurring only once.

The sequence came from a man aged 35 to 55 with alopecia areata. Some clones in this sample may be carry-over from other donors' samples. V gene TRBV6-5 combines with J gene TRBJ2-6, with 8 bases that match TRBD1. The sample consisted of whole blood, taken in connection with sensitization to the hapten diphenylcyclopropenone (DPC). The CDR3 sequence: CASSYGNRGADGANVLTF. CDR3 DNA: TGTGCCAGCAGTTATGGTAACAGGGGGGCGGACGGGGCCAACGTCCTGACTTTC.